The entry below describes one T cell receptor (beta chain). Its antigen is not known. The data are from a study of response to subunit inactivated influenza vaccine. Study-wide results and caveats: Authors suggested few new T cells are recruited by each seasonal influenza vaccination.

The CDR3 contains 15 residues. V was clipped by 3 bases and J by 9 bases, with 15 bases between them. The germline V gene encodes CDR1 SGHDN and CDR2 FVKESK. TCRdb reprocessed the RT-PCR reads via MiXCR and lists one record per CDR3 protein. In the table there are about 830,000 distinct CDR3 sequences, less than 20% of which are singletons. This clonotype originated in a man over 45 who received an inactivated influenza vaccine. The chain recombines TRBV14 with TRBJ1-6; D ambiguous. The material was PBMCs from blood, obtained about 5 days after vaccination. The CDR3 protein is CASSQGGTRFSPLHF. DNA of the CDR3: TGTGCCAGCAGCCAGGGTGGCACTAGATTTTCACCCCTCCACTTT.